The subject of this entry is one T cell receptor beta chain. Its antigen is currently unknown. Germline-derived CDR1 and CDR2 are MDHEN and SYDVKM. V lost 2 bases and J lost 1, with 8 bases in between. This CDR3 spans 14 amino acids. The protocol was immunoSEQ multiplex PCR, while the TCRdb copy is restricted to in-frame clones and leaves out a portion. The data hold fewer than 1 million clones, with approximately 97% observed a single time. These data belong to a study of shared clonotypes between healthy human individuals. Study observations and caveats: Non-shared clonotypes were found to have lower generation probabilities than the clonotypes that were shared by all four of the sorted-subset donors.

It was CD45RO-negative cells, positively selected for CCR7, that made up naive CD8 cells, with terminally differentiated effector memory CD45RA+ cells excluded. The chain employs TRBV28 and TRBJ1-1; no clear D gene. The TCR sequence derives from a man under 40 in good health. The specimen was naive CD8+ T cells sorted from blood. The CDR3 coding sequence is TGTGCCAGCAGTTTAAGGTCAGGGAACACTGAAGCTTTCTTT. Translation gives CASSLRSGNTEAFF.